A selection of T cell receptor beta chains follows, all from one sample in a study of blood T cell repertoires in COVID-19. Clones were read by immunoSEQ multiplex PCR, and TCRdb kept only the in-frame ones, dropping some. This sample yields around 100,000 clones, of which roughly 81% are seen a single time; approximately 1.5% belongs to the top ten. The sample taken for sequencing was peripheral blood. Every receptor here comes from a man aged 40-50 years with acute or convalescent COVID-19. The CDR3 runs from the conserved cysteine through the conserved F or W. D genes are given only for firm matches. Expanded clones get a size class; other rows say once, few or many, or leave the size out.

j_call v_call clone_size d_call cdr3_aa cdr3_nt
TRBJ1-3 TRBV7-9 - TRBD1 CASSSTGVSLPIYF TGTGCCAGCAGCTCGACAGGGGTTAGTTTACCCATATATTTT
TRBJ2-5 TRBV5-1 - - CASRTGGSQETQYF TGCGCCAGCAGGACGGGGGGCTCCCAAGAGACCCAGTACTTC
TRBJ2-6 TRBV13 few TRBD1 CASSLSYQGAGANVLTF TGTGCCAGCAGCCTCTCGTACCAGGGGGCTGGGGCCAACGTCCTGACTTTC
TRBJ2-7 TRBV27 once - CANPPGLLYEQYF TGTGCCAATCCCCCGGGACTTCTATACGAGCAGTACTTC
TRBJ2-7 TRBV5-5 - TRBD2 CASSTGPGGGYEQYF TGTGCCAGCAGCACGGGCCCGGGGGGAGGTTACGAGCAGTACTTC
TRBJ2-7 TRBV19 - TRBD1 CASSRAQGRGVYEQYF TGTGCCAGTAGTAGAGCACAGGGGCGCGGAGTCTACGAGCAGTACTTC
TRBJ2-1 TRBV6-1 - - CASSDPGDSYNEQFF TGTGCCAGCAGTGACCCCGGGGACTCCTACAATGAGCAGTTCTTC
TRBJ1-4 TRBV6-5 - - CASRPTGGRREKLFF TGTGCCAGCAGGCCCACCGGGGGGAGAAGGGAAAAACTGTTTTTT
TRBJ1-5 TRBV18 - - CASSLGGGNQPQHF TGTGCCAGCTCTTTGGGAGGTGGTAATCAGCCCCAGCATTTT
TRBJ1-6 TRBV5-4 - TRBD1 CASSLRTGGRGNSPLHF TGTGCCAGCAGCTTAAGGACAGGGGGTAGAGGGAATTCACCCCTCCACTTT
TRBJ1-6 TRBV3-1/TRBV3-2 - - CASTRQVNSPLHF TGTGCCAGCACCCGACAGGTGAATTCACCCCTCCACTTT
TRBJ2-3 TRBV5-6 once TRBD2 CASSLVAGGGTDTQYF TGTGCCAGCAGCTTGGTAGCGGGGGGGGGCACAGATACGCAGTATTTT
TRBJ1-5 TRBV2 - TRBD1 CASSEGVRQGARAQHF TGTGCCAGCAGTGAAGGAGTGAGACAGGGGGCGAGGGCCCAGCATTTT
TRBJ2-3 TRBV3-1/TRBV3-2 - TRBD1 CASSQLGQHRGTQYF TGTGCCAGCAGCCAACTGGGACAGCACAGAGGTACGCAGTATTTT
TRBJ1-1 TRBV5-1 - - CASIGGRNTEAFF TGCGCCAGCATCGGCGGCAGGAACACTGAAGCTTTCTTT
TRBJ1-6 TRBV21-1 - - CASSKALYSNSPLHF TGTGCCAGCAGCAAAGCGCTGTACAGTAATTCACCCCTCCACTTT
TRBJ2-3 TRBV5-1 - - CASSLATPSSFMWGTDTQYF TGCGCCAGCAGCTTGGCCACCCCTAGTTCTTTCATGTGGGGCACAGATACGCAGTATTTT
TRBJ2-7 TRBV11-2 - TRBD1 CASSLETGLYEQYF TGTGCCAGCAGCTTAGAGACAGGGCTGTACGAGCAGTACTTC
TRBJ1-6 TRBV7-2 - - CASSSSQRNSPLHF TGTGCCAGCAGTTCGTCCCAGCGGAATTCACCCCTCCACTTT
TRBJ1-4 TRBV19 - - CASSNRATNEKLFF TGTGCCAGTAGCAACAGGGCAACTAATGAAAAACTGTTTTTT
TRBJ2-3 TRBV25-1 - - CASSESGGASTDTQYF TGTGCCAGCAGTGAATCGGGCGGGGCTAGCACAGATACGCAGTATTTT
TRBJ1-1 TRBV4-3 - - CASSLADTAIHTEAFF TGCGCCAGCAGCCTAGCTGATACTGCCATTCACACTGAAGCTTTCTTT
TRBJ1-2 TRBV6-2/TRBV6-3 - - CASSYSGARYGYTF TGTGCCAGCAGTTACTCGGGGGCACGCTATGGCTACACCTTC
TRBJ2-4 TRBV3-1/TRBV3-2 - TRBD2 CASTQGGDKNIQYF TGTGCCAGCACCCAGGGAGGGGACAAAAACATTCAGTACTTC
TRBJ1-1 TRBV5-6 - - CASTLLTRGPEAFF TGTGCCAGCACCCTCTTGACCAGGGGCCCTGAAGCTTTCTTT
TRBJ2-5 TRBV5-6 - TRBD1 CASSFPGQGYQETQYF TGTGCCAGCAGCTTTCCGGGACAGGGGTACCAAGAGACCCAGTACTTC
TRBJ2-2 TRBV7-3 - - CASRRTGLNTGELFF TGTGCCAGCAGAAGGACAGGACTAAACACCGGGGAGCTGTTTTTT
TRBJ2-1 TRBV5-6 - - CASSPGGFNNEQFF TGTGCCAGCAGCCCAGGGGGGTTTAACAATGAGCAGTTCTTC
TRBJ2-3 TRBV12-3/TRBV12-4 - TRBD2 CASTLLASDTQYF TGTGCCAGCACCTTACTAGCGTCGGATACGCAGTATTTT
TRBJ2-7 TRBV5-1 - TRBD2 CASSLVAGSWEQYF TGCGCCAGCAGCTTGGTAGCGGGGTCGTGGGAGCAGTACTTC
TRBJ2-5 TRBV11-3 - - CASSLGQSSRQETQYF TGTGCCAGCAGCTTAGGGCAATCTAGTAGACAAGAGACCCAGTACTTC
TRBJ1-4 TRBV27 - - CASSRYSSFEKLFF TGTGCCAGCAGTCGATACTCTTCCTTTGAAAAACTGTTTTTT
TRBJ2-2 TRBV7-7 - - CASSLRMAPGTGELFF TGTGCTAGCAGCTTAAGGATGGCGCCGGGCACCGGGGAGCTGTTTTTT
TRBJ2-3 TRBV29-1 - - CSVAVVQSTDTQYF TGCAGCGTTGCGGTGGTACAGAGCACAGATACGCAGTATTTT
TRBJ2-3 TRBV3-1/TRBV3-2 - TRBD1 CASSQFETGNTQYF TGTGCCAGCAGCCAATTCGAGACAGGGAATACGCAGTATTTT
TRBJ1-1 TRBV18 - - CASSRAARNTEAFF TGTGCCAGCTCACGGGCTGCCCGGAACACTGAAGCTTTCTTT
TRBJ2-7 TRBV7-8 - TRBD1 CASSPPSGTGDEQYF TGTGCCAGCAGCCCGCCCTCCGGGACAGGGGATGAGCAGTACTTC
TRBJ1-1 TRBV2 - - CASGGETVNTEAFF TGTGCCAGCGGGGGGGAGACAGTGAACACTGAAGCTTTCTTT
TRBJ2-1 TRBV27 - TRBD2 CASSSGLAGRGGEQFF TGTGCCAGCAGTTCGGGACTAGCGGGGAGGGGAGGTGAGCAGTTCTTC
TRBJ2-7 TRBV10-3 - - CAIMSGDDGTYEQYF TGTGCCATCATGAGTGGAGACGACGGCACCTACGAGCAGTACTTC